What follows are 8 T cell receptor beta chains derived from one specimen sequenced in a study of blood T cell repertoires in COVID-19. The repertoire was sequenced with immunoSEQ multiplex PCR; TCRdb's copy has only in-frame clones and lacks some. This sample yields more than 250,000 clones, of which 70% to 90% are seen a single time; less than 2.5% belongs to the top ten. Sequencing was performed on PBMCs or T cells enriched from blood (not recorded which). These receptors all stem from a young man who had recovered from COVID-19.

The rearrangement links TRBV4-1 to TRBJ2-3; tentatively, D is TRBD1 (6 bases). The CDR3 totals 13 residues. The V gene lost 0 bases and the J gene lost 5 bases, with 6 bases spanning the gap. Germline-derived CDR1 and CDR2 are MGHRA and YSYEKL. The CDR3 region has the DNA TGCGCCAGCAGCCAAGAGGGACAAGATACGCAGTATTTT. Its protein product is CASSQEGQDTQYF.

This clone has ten or more counts. V usage is TRBV5-1 and J usage is TRBJ1-2; TRBD1 is a possible D gene (6 bases). Germline V gene data show CDR1 as SGHRS and CDR2 as YFSETQ. The CDR3 length is 14 residues. The V end lost 2 bases, the J end lost 8 bases, and 16 bases lay between the germline ends. The CDR3 region is CASSLGQTVIGYTF. The CDR3 DNA is TGCGCCAGCAGCTTAGGACAGACCGTTATCGGCTACACCTTC.

The rearrangement links TRBV9 to TRBJ1-2; 9 bases are shared with TRBD1. CDR3 length: 15 amino acids. The V segment lost 4 bases and the J segment 0 bases; nucleotides outside the gene matches: 4. CDR1 is SGDLS, CDR2 YYNGEE, per germline. Here the CDR3 DNA reads TGTGCCAGCAGCCCAGACAGGGGGACTAACTATGGCTACACCTTC. This translates into CASSPDRGTNYGYTF.

V is TRBV6-4 and J is TRBJ2-1; the match to TRBD2 covers 8 bases. Germline V lookup: CDR1 MRHNA, CDR2 SNTAGT. This CDR3 comprises 15 residues. Trimming took 4 bases from V and 9 from J; bases not matched to a gene: 11. The CDR3: CASSANGGAGGEQFF. The DNA of the CDR3 is TGTGCCAGCAGTGCTAACGGGGGGGCGGGCGGTGAGCAGTTCTTC.

The chain recombines TRBV6-5 with TRBJ1-2; D gene ambiguous. Germline lookup yields CDR1 MNHEY and CDR2 SVGAGI. CDR3 size: 14 residues. Trimming stripped 7 bases from V and 4 bases from J, with 16 bases between. The CDR3 spells CASTKTPGLYGYTF. The CDR3 DNA reads as TGTGCCAGCACCAAAACTCCGGGTCTCTATGGCTACACCTTC.

The CDR3 loop is CAWSEDSHTGGYTF. CDR3 bases: TGTGCCTGGAGTGAGGACTCCCACACGGGGGGCTACACCTTC. The V and J genes are TRBV30 and TRBJ1-2, with D uncertain. The CDR3 has 14 residues. Germline loops: CDR1 GTSNPN, CDR2 SVGIG (reference sequence). Trimming took 1 base from V and 8 from J, leaving 17 bases between them.

This CDR3 is CASSLTGTGNTGELFF. Written as DNA, the CDR3 is TGCGCCAGCAGCTTGACCGGGACAGGGAACACCGGGGAGCTGTTTTTT. The rearrangement joins TRBV5-1 to TRBJ2-2; 8 bases are a match to TRBD1. CDR3 length: 16 residues. Unmatched junction bases numbered 3, after V lost 1 base and J lost 1 base. CDR1 is SGHRS, CDR2 YFSETQ, per germline. Full variable domain (rest looked up from reference TRBV5-1 and TRBJ2-2): KAGVTQTPRYLIKTRGQQVTLSCSPISGHRSVSWYQQTPGQGLQFLFEYFSETQRNKGNFPGRFSGRQFSNSRSEMNVSTLELGDSALYLCASSLTGTGNTGELFFGEGSRLTVL.

V and J are TRBV9 and TRBJ1-2; 7 positions match TRBD1. From germline, CDR1 is SGDLS and CDR2 YYNGEE. This CDR3 spans 14 amino acids. The junction had 8 bases not matched to a gene; V was cut back by 4 bases and J by 5 bases. As DNA, the CDR3 is TGTGCCAGCAGCCCCCGTGCAGGGGGTTATGGCTACACCTTC. It translates to CASSPRAGGYGYTF. The entire variable domain, with the rest obtained from reference TRBV9 and TRBJ1-2, is as follows: DSGVTQTPKHLITATGQRVTLRCSPRSGDLSVYWYQQSLDQGLQFLIQYYNGEERAKGNILERFSAQQFPDLHSELNLSSLELGDSALYFCASSPRAGGYGYTFGSGTRLTVV.